This is a list of T cell receptor beta chains from one sample in a study of blood T cell repertoires in COVID-19. Only in-frame clones appear in the TCRdb table, and some are missing; sequencing was by immunoSEQ multiplex PCR. The table includes some 670,000 clones, 85% to 90% detected once. Material for sequencing was peripheral blood. The receptors were sampled from a woman aged 18-35 years with acute or convalescent COVID-19. The CDR3 runs from the conserved cysteine through the conserved F or W. A D gene is named only where the DNA matches it firmly. Rows give clone size only sometimes, using once, few, many, or a class for an expanded clone.

v_call	j_call	cdr3_length	clone_size	d_call	cdr3_nt	cdr3_aa
TRBV3-1/TRBV3-2	TRBJ2-5	16	NA	TRBD2	TGTGCCAGCACCCAAGAGGGGCCGGGGGGGGCGGAGACCCAGTACTTC	CASTQEGPGGAETQYF
TRBV12-3/TRBV12-4	TRBJ1-1	12	once	NA	TGTGCCAGCAGTTTAGGTCCTACTGAAGCTTTCTTT	CASSLGPTEAFF
TRBV12-1	TRBJ2-7	14	NA	NA	TGTGCCAGCAGCTTAGCTAGCGGGTCCTACGAGCAGTACTTC	CASSLASGSYEQYF
TRBV5-1	TRBJ1-2	13	NA	TRBD1	TGCGCCAGCAGCACGGACAGGGGGAACGGCTACACCTTC	CASSTDRGNGYTF
TRBV5-1	TRBJ2-7	15	few	NA	TGCGCCAGCAGGGAGGGTGGAGGGACGACCTACGAGCAGTACTTC	CASREGGGTTYEQYF
TRBV5-8	TRBJ1-1	14	few	NA	TGTGCCAGCAGCTTGCGGGGATTGAACACTGAAGCTTTCTTT	CASSLRGLNTEAFF
TRBV5-1	TRBJ1-1	14	NA	TRBD1	TGCGCCAGCAGCTTGGGACAGGGAGGAACTGAAGCTTTCTTT	CASSLGQGGTEAFF
TRBV6-2/TRBV6-3	TRBJ1-2	15	once	TRBD1	TGTGCCAGCAGCCCGGGGACAGGAGCAAACTATGGCTACACCTTC	CASSPGTGANYGYTF
TRBV6-5	TRBJ1-6	14	NA	NA	TGTGCCAGCAGTTACACACAGGCCAAATCACCCCTCCACTTT	CASSYTQAKSPLHF
TRBV12-3/TRBV12-4	TRBJ2-7	12	NA	NA	TGTGCCAGCAGCCCCCAGGGTTACGAGCAGTACTTC	CASSPQGYEQYF
TRBV11-3	TRBJ2-5	15	NA	TRBD1	TGTGCCAGCAGCTTAGGACAGGGGGCATTTGAGACCCAGTACTTC	CASSLGQGAFETQYF
TRBV25-1	TRBJ2-2	15	NA	NA	TGTGCCAGCAGTGGTGGGGGCATGGACACCGGGGAGCTGTTTTTT	CASSGGGMDTGELFF
TRBV3-1/TRBV3-2	TRBJ1-2	15	NA	NA	TGTGCCAGCAGTGACACTACGGGACAATTCTATGGCTACACCTTC	CASSDTTGQFYGYTF
TRBV6-1	TRBJ2-7	15	NA	NA	TGTGCCAGCAGTGAAGAAGGGGCAGGGGTTGGCGAGCAGTACTTC	CASSEEGAGVGEQYF
TRBV6-4	TRBJ1-1	15	NA	TRBD1	TGTGCCAGCAGTGCGGACAGGCGAGGGAACACTGAAGCTTTCTTT	CASSADRRGNTEAFF
TRBV5-6	TRBJ1-2	14	NA	NA	TGTGCCAGCAGCTTGGACAGCCCAGTCTATGGCTACACCTTC	CASSLDSPVYGYTF
TRBV20-1	TRBJ2-7	11	NA	NA	TGCAGTGCTAGTAGGGGGAACGAGCAGTACTTC	CSASRGNEQYF
TRBV18	TRBJ1-5	15	NA	TRBD1	TGTGCCAGCTCACCACCGGGACAGGGCAGTCAGCCCCAGCATTTT	CASSPPGQGSQPQHF
TRBV5-5	TRBJ2-1	14	NA	TRBD1	TGTGCCAGCAGCTTGGTGACAGGGCGAAATGAGCAGTTCTTC	CASSLVTGRNEQFF
TRBV28	TRBJ1-5	14	NA	NA	TGTGCCAGCAGTTTAAGGGAGTGGAATCAGCCCCAGCATTTT	CASSLREWNQPQHF
TRBV18	TRBJ1-2	16	NA	TRBD1	TGTGCCAGCTCACCAATCCAGGGGGCATTCAACTATGGCTACACCTTC	CASSPIQGAFNYGYTF
TRBV3-1/TRBV3-2	TRBJ1-1	14	NA	NA	TGTGCCAGCAGCCAAGCTTTGAGAGCCCCTGAAGCTTTCTTT	CASSQALRAPEAFF
TRBV5-8	TRBJ1-3	17	NA	TRBD1	TGTGCCAGCAGCTTGGTGGGACAGGGGGCGCGTGGAAACACCATATATTTT	CASSLVGQGARGNTIYF